This note documents a single T cell receptor beta chain sequence. The data belong to a study of blood T cell repertoires in COVID-19. Some clones are missing from TCRdb's copy, which holds only in-frame ones; the method was immunoSEQ multiplex PCR. Found here are hundreds of thousands of clones, about 82% of them singletons; the top ten hold 5.5% to 6.5%. CDR1 SGHAT and CDR2 FQNNGV come from the germline V gene. This CDR3 comprises 15 residues. V shed 2 bases, J shed 8 bases, and the junction held 11 bases outside the gene matches. Seattle patient enrollment occurred during active infection, with longitudinal follow-up thereafter.

The V gene is TRBV11-2, the J gene TRBJ2-7, with TRBD2 matching 8 bases. The sequence came from a woman at least 80 years old with COVID-19, enrolled during active disease. The sequenced sample consisted of peripheral blood. CDR3 bases: TGTGCCAGCAGCTTACAACTAGCGGCCCTTGGGAAGCAGTACTTC. Translating gives CASSLQLAALGKQYF.